This T cell receptor beta chain was retrieved from a study of beta chain features in type 1 diabetes. Study information: Over all samples combined, some 110 million sorted cells were examined.

Of note for this clone: Its target is not known.

Study conclusions and caveats: Any PCR bias toward short templates would affect both groups alike.

V was shortened by 4 bases and J by 2 bases, with 10 bases between the two germline ends. This CDR3 comprises 14 residues. CDR1 is SGHRS, CDR2 YFSETQ, per germline. Reverse transcription of all isolated RNA meant that expressed TCRB transcripts were sequenced. Produced via immunoSEQ multiplex PCR; TCRdb's table is partial and in-frame only. The table records approximately 170,000 clones, 7.5% to 10% of them present only once. The sequence came from a woman aged 18-30 years in good health. V and J are TRBV5-1 and TRBJ2-1; TRBD2 might be the D (6 bases). The sample was central memory CD4+ T cells from blood. CDR3 nucleotide sequence: TGCGCCAGCAGCCGGGGGACCCCCTACAATGAGCAGTTCTTC. Its translation: CASSRGTPYNEQFF.